Below are 30 T cell receptor beta chains sequenced from a single sample in a study of STAT3 mutations in large granular lymphocyte leukemia. Clones were read by immunoSEQ multiplex PCR, and TCRdb kept only the in-frame ones, dropping some. This table holds 30,000 to 45,000 clones, over 75% found once. Study findings and constraints: At least one immunodominant TCR beta clonotype appeared in every T-cell large granular lymphocyte leukemia patient.

These TCRs are of unknown antigen specificity. Sequencing was performed on PBMCs. The receptors derive from a human donor with T large granular lymphocyte leukemia. Some clones in this sample may be carry-over from other donors' samples.

The chain links TRBV7-9 to TRBJ1-4, with 10 bases matching TRBD1. From germline, CDR1 is SEHNR and CDR2 FQNEAQ (reference sequence). With 5 bases clipped from V and 8 bases from J, the junction kept 5 bases outside the gene matches. The CDR3 has 14 residues. CDR3 DNA: TGTGCCAGCAGCCGACAGGGGGCGATCGAAAAACTGTTTTTT. Translation gives CASSRQGAIEKLFF.

The chain joins TRBV29-1 to TRBJ2-1; D perhaps matches TRBD1 (6 bases). Germline V gene sequence: CDR1 SQVTM, CDR2 ANQGSEA. CDR3 length: 12 residues. The CDR3 DNA reads TGCAGTGTAGGGACATATGGAAATGAGCAGTTCTTC. It specifies CSVGTYGNEQFF.

V is TRBV5-1 and J is TRBJ1-4; D may be TRBD1 (5 bases). V was pared by 0 bases and J by 8 bases, with 11 bases between. Germline V CDR1 and CDR2: SGHRS, YFSETQ. The CDR3 length is 14 residues. CDR3 coding DNA: TGCGCCAGCAGCTTGGAAGGGGTGGAAGAAAAACTGTTTTTT. Residues: CASSLEGVEEKLFF.

This clone was picked up a small number of times. The chain couples TRBV2 to TRBJ2-2; D gene unclear. Trimming removed 5 bases from V and 1 base from J, with 8 bases in between. CDR3 length equals 14 residues. Germline CDR1 is SNHLY and CDR2 is FYNNEI. The CDR3 bases are TGTGCCAGCAGTCTAATCGGGAACACCGGGGAGCTGTTTTTT. Its protein is CASSLIGNTGELFF.

This chain's CDR3 is CASKQGADSYEQYV. The CDR3 DNA reads TGTGCCAGCAAGCAGGGGGCCGACTCCTACGAGCAGTACGTC. The gene calls are TRBV27 and TRBJ2-7, with 8 bases matching TRBD1. The CDR3 extends over 14 amino acids. Germline V gene sequence: CDR1 MNHEY, CDR2 SMNVEV (reference sequence). Trimming at V came to 7 bases and at J to 0 bases, leaving 5 bases not matched to a gene.

V gene TRBV5-1 combines with J gene TRBJ1-1; no firm D call. V was shortened by 3 bases and J by 0 bases, with 6 bases between the two germline ends. This CDR3 comprises 13 residues. Germline V gives CDR1 SGHRS, CDR2 YFSETQ. The chain's CDR3 is CASSYSLNTEAFF. The CDR3 coding sequence is TGCGCCAGCAGCTACAGTTTGAACACTGAAGCTTTCTTT.

CDR3 protein: CASRGGTMNTEAFF. The CDR3 bases are TGCGCCAGCCGCGGGGGAACCATGAACACTGAAGCTTTCTTT. The chain combines TRBV5-1 with TRBJ1-1, with D perhaps TRBD1 (5 bases). The CDR3 spans 14 residues. Germline V gene data show CDR1 as SGHRS and CDR2 as YFSETQ. Trimming took 7 bases from V and 0 from J, leaving 13 bases between them.

The V gene is TRBV19, the J gene TRBJ1-4; D call uncertain. V dropped 6 bases and J dropped 2 bases, with 16 bases sitting between them. CDR3 size: 16 residues. Germline V gene sequence: CDR1 LNHDA, CDR2 SQIVND (reference sequence). CDR3 protein: CASSHRLAETNEKLFF. CDR3 sequence (DNA): TGTGCCAGTAGCCACCGCTTGGCAGAGACTAATGAAAAACTGTTTTTT.

The rearrangement uses TRBV23-1 and TRBJ2-7; D possibly corresponds to TRBD2 (6 bases). TRBV23-1 is an open reading frame whose function is uncertain. This CDR3 has 14 amino acids. V was cut by 0 bases and J by 5 bases, with 11 bases left in between. As DNA, the CDR3 is TGCGCCAGCAGTCAATCGGAGGGAGCCCACGAGCAGTACGTC. Translating gives CASSQSEGAHEQYV.

This clone has only a few counts. V and J are TRBV6-1 and TRBJ1-5, with D perhaps matching TRBD1 (5 bases). The CDR3 has 13 amino acids. V lost 4 bases to trimming and J lost 6 bases, with 10 bases between them. CDR1 and CDR2 from the germline V gene are MNHNS and SASEGT. The CDR3 protein is CASSGIQGQPQHF. CDR3 coding DNA: TGTGCCAGCAGTGGCATCCAGGGTCAGCCCCAGCATTTT.

This clone was seen once. The chain combines TRBV5-6 with TRBJ1-6, with 9 bases identical to TRBD1. Germline CDR1 SGHDT, CDR2 YYEEEE. V trimming: 3 bases; J trimming: 9 bases; junction bases outside the gene matches: 7. This CDR3 has 15 amino acids. The CDR3 sequence is CASSYRTGGVSPLHF. The CDR3 DNA reads TGTGCCAGCAGCTACAGAACAGGGGGCGTTTCACCCCTCCACTTT.

The V gene is TRBV28, the J gene TRBJ2-1; no clear D gene. The CDR3 is 11 residues long. In germline, CDR1 is MDHEN, CDR2 SYDVKM. V was cut by 5 bases and J by 11 bases, with 10 bases left in between. The DNA for the CDR3 is TGTGCCAGCAGTACTCCTGTAAAGCAGTTCTTC. It encodes CASSTPVKQFF.

The rearrangement links TRBV28 to TRBJ1-4, with no clear D. V was pared by 5 bases and J by 4 bases, with 14 bases between. The germline gives CDR1 MDHEN, CDR2 SYDVKM. The CDR3 is 15 amino acids. Here the CDR3 reads CASSGLDGSNEKLFF. CDR3 DNA: TGTGCCAGCAGTGGGTTGGATGGAAGTAATGAAAAACTGTTTTTT.

This chain joins TRBV25-1 and TRBJ2-3, with 9 bases fitting TRBD1. CDR3 size: 15 residues. The junction had 6 bases not matched to a gene; V was cut back by 5 bases and J by 3 bases. The germline V gene has CDR1 MGHDK and CDR2 SYGVNS. CDR3 loop: CASSYRGRRTDTQYF. DNA of the CDR3: TGTGCCAGCAGTTACAGGGGGCGCAGGACAGATACGCAGTATTTT.

This clone was counted a single time. This rearrangement joins TRBV30 to TRBJ2-1; D is possibly TRBD1 (7 bases). Germline V CDR1 and CDR2: GTSNPN, SVGIG (reference sequence). Trimming removed 6 bases at V and 6 bases at J, with 24 bases between. This CDR3 contains 16 residues. CDR3 in DNA: TGTGCCTGCCTCAAAGGGGGCGGGGTGTCTCTCAATGAGCAGTTCTTC. Protein: CACLKGGGVSLNEQFF.

The table lists this clone with a count of one. CDR3: CGEGQAQHSGANVLTF. As DNA, the CDR3 is TGTGGCGAAGGGCAGGCACAGCACTCTGGGGCCAACGTCCTGACTTTC. J is TRBJ2-6 and V is TRBV7-9; unclear D gene. Germline V lookup: CDR1 SEHNR, CDR2 FQNEAQ (reference sequence). The CDR3 covers 16 residues. Full variable domain (remainder filled in from reference TRBV7-9 and TRBJ2-6): DTGVSQNPRHKITKRGQNVTFRCDPISEHNRLYWYRQTLGQGPEFLTYFQNEAQLEKSRLLSDRFSAERPKGSFSTLEIQRTEQGDSAMYLCGEGQAQHSGANVLTFGAGSRLTVL.

J is TRBJ2-1 and V is TRBV28, with D hard to call. V lost 2 bases and J 0 bases, leaving 8 bases between the germline ends. The CDR3 is made up of 15 amino acids. Germline assignment: CDR1 MDHEN and CDR2 SYDVKM. The CDR3 loop reads CASSLKTFSYNEQFF. The CDR3 coding sequence is TGTGCCAGCAGTTTAAAAACATTCTCCTACAATGAGCAGTTCTTC.

The gene calls are TRBV27 and TRBJ1-2, with D uncertain. CDR1 and CDR2 from the germline V gene are MNHEY and SMNVEV (reference sequence). V gave up 4 bases and J gave up 2 bases, with 11 bases separating them. The CDR3 is 14 amino acids. CDR3 bases: TGTGCCAGCAGTTCGCGAGGTGTGAACTATGGCTACACCTTC. This codes for CASSSRGVNYGYTF.

The CDR3 loop is CASKRKNEKLFF. In nucleotides, the CDR3 is TGTGCCAGTAAGAGGAAGAATGAAAAACTGTTTTTT. The chain carries TRBV19 and TRBJ1-4; D uncertain. The V gene lost 7 bases and the J gene lost 5 bases, with 8 bases spanning the gap. In germline, CDR1 is LNHDA, CDR2 SQIVND (reference sequence). This CDR3 region has 12 residues.

CDR3 in DNA: TGTGCCAGCAGCCCCCCCCAGGGTGATACGCAGTATTTT. Residues: CASSPPQGDTQYF. The chain recombines TRBV5-4 with TRBJ2-3; D may be TRBD1 (5 bases). V was shortened by 4 bases and J by 6 bases, with 12 bases between the two germline ends. The CDR3 covers 13 residues. CDR1 is SGHNT and CDR2 is YYREEE in the germline V gene (reference sequence).

V and J are TRBV28 and TRBJ1-2, with D maybe TRBD1 (6 bases). Germline assignment: CDR1 MDHEN and CDR2 SYDVKM. CDR3 size: 15 residues. The ends were cut back, 2 bases at V and 4 bases at J, with 14 bases in the middle. CDR3 nucleotide sequence: TGTGCCAGCAGTTTAACAGGGCCGGCTTTCTATGGCTACACCTTC. This gives the protein CASSLTGPAFYGYTF.

This rearrangement joins TRBV18 to TRBJ1-4, with a possible D match to TRBD1 (5 bases). V dropped 2 bases and J dropped 10 bases, with 17 bases sitting between them. This CDR3 has 15 residues. Germline V gene sequence: CDR1 KGHSH, CDR2 LQKENI. CDR3 region: CASSPGDQGVGKLFF. The CDR3, as DNA: TGTGCCAGCTCACCAGGGGACCAGGGAGTAGGAAAACTGTTTTTT. Using reference TRBV18 and TRBJ1-4 for the parts outside the CDR3, the full variable domain is NAGVMQNPRHLVRRRGQEARLRCSPMKGHSHVYWYRQLPEEGLKFMVYLQKENIIDESGMPKERFSAEFPKEGPSILRIQQVVRGDSAAYFCASSPGDQGVGKLFFGSGTQLSVL.

This clone is a singleton in its sample. V and J are TRBV6-6 and TRBJ1-1; TRBD1 aligns across 8 bases. J lost 1 base, V lost 6 bases, and 4 bases had no gene match. Germline CDR1 is MNHNY and CDR2 is SVGAGI (reference sequence). The CDR3 runs 14 residues. CDR3 sequence: CASSSTGGNTEAFF. The CDR3 DNA follows: TGTGCCAGCAGCAGCACAGGGGGGAACACTGAAGCTTTCTTT.

J is TRBJ1-2 and V is TRBV9; D is perhaps TRBD1 (5 bases). Per the germline V gene, CDR1 is SGDLS and CDR2 is YYNGEE. The CDR3 loop spans 13 amino acids. V was trimmed by 2 bases and J by 2 bases, leaving 7 bases between them. The CDR3 sequence is CASSVQGNYGYTF. As DNA, the CDR3 is TGTGCCAGCAGCGTCCAGGGAAACTATGGCTACACCTTC. Based on the CDR3 plus reference TRBV9 and TRBJ1-2, the full variable domain is DSGVTQTPKHLITATGQRVTLRCSPRSGDLSVYWYQQSLDQGLQFLIQYYNGEERAKGNILERFSAQQFPDLHSELNLSSLELGDSALYFCASSVQGNYGYTFGSGTRLTVV.

The chain couples TRBV15 to TRBJ1-2; D call uncertain. V gave up 0 bases and J gave up 4 bases, with 6 bases separating them. The CDR3 length is 13 residues. Germline CDR1 reads LNHNV; CDR2 reads YYDKDF (reference sequence). In DNA, the CDR3 is TGTGCCACCAGCAGAGACAGTCCCTATGGCTACACCTTC. It is translated as CATSRDSPYGYTF.

The V gene is TRBV6-5, the J gene TRBJ2-1, with a weak D call TRBD1 (5 bases). The germline V gene encodes CDR1 MNHEY and CDR2 SVGAGI. The CDR3 totals 14 residues. Trimming cost V 5 bases and J 6 bases, with 14 bases left between them. For the CDR3, the DNA is TGTGCCAGCAGTCGACAGAGATCTGGCAATGAGCAGTTCTTC. Its translation is CASSRQRSGNEQFF.

The CDR3 DNA is TGTGCCAGCAGCCCATTGACAGGGGTCGCTGAAGCTTTCTTT. As protein: CASSPLTGVAEAFF. V and J are TRBV11-2 and TRBJ1-1; 8 bases are a match to TRBD1. J was trimmed by 6 bases and V by 5 bases; bases with no gene match: 8. CDR3 length: 14 residues. Germline V CDR1 and CDR2: SGHAT, FQNNGV.

The chain combines TRBV20-1 with TRBJ2-7; no definite D call. Germline CDR1 DFQATT, CDR2 SNEGSKA (reference sequence). CDR3 length: 10 amino acids. V dropped 5 bases and J dropped 5 bases, with 7 bases sitting between them. CDR3 region: CSAGRDEQYF. Written as DNA, the CDR3 is TGCAGTGCTGGAAGGGACGAGCAGTACTTC.

This chain links TRBV7-2 with TRBJ1-1; no definite D call. Trimming shortened V by 1 base and J by 3 bases, and 18 bases separated the two germline ends. Per the germline V gene, CDR1 is SGHTA and CDR2 is FQGNSA. This CDR3 spans 17 amino acids. In DNA, the CDR3 is TGTGCCAGCAGCTTAGGTGAACAGCCTTTCGGAGACACTGAAGCTTTCTTT. It yields the protein CASSLGEQPFGDTEAFF.

The genes are TRBV30 and TRBJ2-3; D remains unclear. Germline assignment: CDR1 GTSNPN and CDR2 SVGIG (reference sequence). Trimming took off 1 base at V and 11 bases at J, with 10 bases between the two ends. This CDR3 is 11 amino acids long. This CDR3 is CAWSELFWQYF. DNA for the CDR3: TGTGCCTGGAGTGAATTGTTTTGGCAGTATTTT.